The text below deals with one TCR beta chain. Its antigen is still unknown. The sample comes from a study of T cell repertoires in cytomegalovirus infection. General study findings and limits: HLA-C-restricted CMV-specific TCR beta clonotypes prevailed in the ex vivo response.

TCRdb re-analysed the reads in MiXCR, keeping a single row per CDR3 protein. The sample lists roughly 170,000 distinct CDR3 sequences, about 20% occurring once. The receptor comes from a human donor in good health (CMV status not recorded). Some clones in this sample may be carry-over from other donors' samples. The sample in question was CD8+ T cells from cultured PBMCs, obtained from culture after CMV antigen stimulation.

CDR3 in DNA: TGTGCCAGCAGCTTGGCCGGGACAGCGGATGGCTACACCTTC. This translates into CASSLAGTADGYTF. The chain couples TRBV5-5 to TRBJ1-2, with 7 nucleotides matching TRBD1. This CDR3 is 14 amino acids long. CDR1 SGHKS and CDR2 YYEKEE come from the germline V gene (reference sequence). The V and J ends lost 0 bases and 6 bases, in that order; junction bases with no gene match: 5.